The T cell receptor beta chain described here comes from a study of T cells in Graves' hyperthyroidism and ophthalmopathy. Study outcomes and limitations: Most thyroid clonotypes expanded above 0.001 appeared in blood too. The model predicted ophthalmopathy a median around 6 months before onset.

The CDR3 regions of TCR beta were amplified from RNA transcripts. The HTBI primer set served for first-round RT-PCR of the TCR CDR3. In TCRdb, the multiplex PCR reads were re-called with MiXCR into one record per CDR3 protein. The repertoire has 540,000 or so distinct CDR3 sequences, 35% to 55% of them found once; the top ten carry roughly 19%. Of note for this clonotype: Its antigen is unknown.

The study left out patients who had uncontrolled infection, other autoimmune disease, pregnancy or lactation. The length of the CDR3 is 11 residues. The V gene's germline CDR1 is SQVTM and CDR2 ANQGSEA. The V gene lost 5 bases and the J gene lost 5 bases, with 6 bases spanning the gap. This clonotype was sampled from an adult woman with Graves' disease, either hyperthyroidism or ophthalmopathy (not recorded which). The sequenced material came from peripheral blood or thyroid tissue (not recorded which). This chain links TRBV29-1 with TRBJ2-2; no definite D call. The CDR3 coding sequence is TGCAGCGTTTTTAAAACCGGGGAGCTGTTTTTT. Translating gives CSVFKTGELFF.